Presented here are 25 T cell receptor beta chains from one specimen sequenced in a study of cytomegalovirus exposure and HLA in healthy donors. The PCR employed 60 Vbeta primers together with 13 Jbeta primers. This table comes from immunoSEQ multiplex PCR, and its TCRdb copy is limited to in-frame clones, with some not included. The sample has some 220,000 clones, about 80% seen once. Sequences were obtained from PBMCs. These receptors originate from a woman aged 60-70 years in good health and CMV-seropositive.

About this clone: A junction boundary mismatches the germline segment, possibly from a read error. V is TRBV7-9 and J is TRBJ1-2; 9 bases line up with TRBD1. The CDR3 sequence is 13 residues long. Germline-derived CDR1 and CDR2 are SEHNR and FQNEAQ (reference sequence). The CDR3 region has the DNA TGTTCCAGCAGCCAAGGGACAGGGTCTGGCTACACCTTC. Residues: CSSSQGTGSGYTF.

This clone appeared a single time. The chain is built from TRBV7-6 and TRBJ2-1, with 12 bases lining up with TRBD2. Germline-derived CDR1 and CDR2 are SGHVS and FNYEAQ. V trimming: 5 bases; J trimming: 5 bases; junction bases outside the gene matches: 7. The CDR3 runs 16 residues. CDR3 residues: CASSPRTSGNHNEQFF. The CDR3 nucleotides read TGTGCCAGCAGCCCCAGGACTAGCGGGAACCACAATGAGCAGTTCTTC.

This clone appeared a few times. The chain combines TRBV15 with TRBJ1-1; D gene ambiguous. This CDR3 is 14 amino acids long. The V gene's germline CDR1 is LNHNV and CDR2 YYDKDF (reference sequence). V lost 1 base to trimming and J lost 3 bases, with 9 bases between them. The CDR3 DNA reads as TGTGCCACCAGCAGAGGTAGTTTGGACACTGAAGCTTTCTTT. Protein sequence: CATSRGSLDTEAFF.

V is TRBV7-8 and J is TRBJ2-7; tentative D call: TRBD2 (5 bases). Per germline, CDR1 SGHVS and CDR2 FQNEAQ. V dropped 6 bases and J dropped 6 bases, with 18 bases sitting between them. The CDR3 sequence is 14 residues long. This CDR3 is CASSGGPQAPEQYF. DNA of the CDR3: TGTGCCAGCAGTGGCGGGCCCCAGGCCCCCGAGCAGTACTTC.

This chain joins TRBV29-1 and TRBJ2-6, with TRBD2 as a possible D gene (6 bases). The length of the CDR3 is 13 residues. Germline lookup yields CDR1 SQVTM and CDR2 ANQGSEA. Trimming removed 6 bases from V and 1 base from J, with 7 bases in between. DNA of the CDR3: TGCAGCGTGGAGGGATCTGGGGCCAACGTCCTGACTTTC. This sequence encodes CSVEGSGANVLTF.

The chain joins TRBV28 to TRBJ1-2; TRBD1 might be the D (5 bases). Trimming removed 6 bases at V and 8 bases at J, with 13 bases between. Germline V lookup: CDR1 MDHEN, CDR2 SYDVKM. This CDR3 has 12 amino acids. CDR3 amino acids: CASRTGRDGYTF. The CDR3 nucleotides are TGTGCCAGCAGAACCGGGAGGGACGGCTACACCTTC.

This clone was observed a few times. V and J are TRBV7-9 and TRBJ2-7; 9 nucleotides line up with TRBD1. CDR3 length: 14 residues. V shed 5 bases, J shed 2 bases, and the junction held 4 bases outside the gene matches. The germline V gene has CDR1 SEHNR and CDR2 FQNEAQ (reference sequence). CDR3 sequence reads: CASSPRQGAYEQYF. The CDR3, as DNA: TGTGCCAGCAGCCCCAGACAGGGGGCCTACGAGCAGTACTTC.

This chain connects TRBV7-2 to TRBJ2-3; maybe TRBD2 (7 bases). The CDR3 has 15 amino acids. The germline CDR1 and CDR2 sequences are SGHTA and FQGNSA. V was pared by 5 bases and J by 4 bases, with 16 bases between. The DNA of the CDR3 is TGTGCCAGCAGCCTAAAGGGGGGGAGCCCAGATACGCAGTATTTT. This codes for CASSLKGGSPDTQYF.

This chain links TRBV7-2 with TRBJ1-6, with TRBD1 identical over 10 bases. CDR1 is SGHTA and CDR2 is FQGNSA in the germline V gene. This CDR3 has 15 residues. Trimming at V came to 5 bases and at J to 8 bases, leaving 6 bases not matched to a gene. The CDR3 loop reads CASSRAGTGDSPLHF. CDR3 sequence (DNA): TGTGCCAGCAGCCGCGCCGGGACAGGGGATTCACCCCTCCACTTT.

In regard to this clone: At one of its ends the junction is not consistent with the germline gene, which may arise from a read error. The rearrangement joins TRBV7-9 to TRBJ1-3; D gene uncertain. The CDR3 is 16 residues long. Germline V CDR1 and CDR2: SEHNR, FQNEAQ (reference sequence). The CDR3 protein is CSSSPPLGAIGNTIYF. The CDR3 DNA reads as TGTTCCAGCAGCCCCCCGTTGGGCGCGATTGGAAACACCATATATTTT.

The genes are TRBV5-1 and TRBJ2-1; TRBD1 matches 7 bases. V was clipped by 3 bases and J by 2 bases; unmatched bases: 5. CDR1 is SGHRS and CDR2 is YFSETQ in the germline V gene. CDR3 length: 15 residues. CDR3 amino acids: CASSWGQPTYNEQFF. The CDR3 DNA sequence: TGCGCCAGCAGCTGGGGACAGCCGACCTACAATGAGCAGTTCTTC.

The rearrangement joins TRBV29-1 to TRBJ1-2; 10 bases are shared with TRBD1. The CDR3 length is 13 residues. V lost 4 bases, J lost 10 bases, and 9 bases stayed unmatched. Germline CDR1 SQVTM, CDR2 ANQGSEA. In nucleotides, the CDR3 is TGCAGCGTTGTGCTGTGGGACAGGGGCTACTACACCTTC. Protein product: CSVVLWDRGYYTF.

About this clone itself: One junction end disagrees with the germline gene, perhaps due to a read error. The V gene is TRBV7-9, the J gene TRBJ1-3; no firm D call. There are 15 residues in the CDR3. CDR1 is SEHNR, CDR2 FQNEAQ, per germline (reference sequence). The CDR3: CSSSLKELGRNTIYF. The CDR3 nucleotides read TGTTCCAGCAGCTTAAAGGAGCTCGGTCGAAACACCATATATTTT.

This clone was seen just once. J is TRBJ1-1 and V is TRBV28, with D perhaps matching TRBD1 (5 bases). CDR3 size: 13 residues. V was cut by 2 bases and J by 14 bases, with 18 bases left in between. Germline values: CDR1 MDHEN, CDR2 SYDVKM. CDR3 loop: CASSLGGLAKAFF. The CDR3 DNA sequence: TGTGCCAGCAGTTTAGGGGGACTGGCGAAGGCCTTCTTT.

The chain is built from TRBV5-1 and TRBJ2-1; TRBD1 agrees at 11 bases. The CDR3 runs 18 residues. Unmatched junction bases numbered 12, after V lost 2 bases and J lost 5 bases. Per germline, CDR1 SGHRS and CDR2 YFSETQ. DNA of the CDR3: TGCGCCAGCAGCTTAGGACAGGGGGCGCGTTGGTCCAACAATGAGCAGTTCTTC. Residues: CASSLGQGARWSNNEQFF.

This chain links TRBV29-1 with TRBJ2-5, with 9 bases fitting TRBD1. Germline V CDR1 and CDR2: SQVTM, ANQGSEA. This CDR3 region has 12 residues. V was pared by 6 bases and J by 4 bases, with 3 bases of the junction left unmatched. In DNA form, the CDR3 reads TGCAGCGTCGCGACAGGGGGAGAGACCCAGTACTTC. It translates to CSVATGGETQYF.

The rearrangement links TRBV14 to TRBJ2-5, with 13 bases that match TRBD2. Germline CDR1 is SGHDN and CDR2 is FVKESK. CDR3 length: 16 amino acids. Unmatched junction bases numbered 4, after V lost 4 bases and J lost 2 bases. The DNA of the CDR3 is TGTGCCAGCAGCCTAAGGGGACTAGCGGGACAAGAGACCCAGTACTTC. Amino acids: CASSLRGLAGQETQYF.

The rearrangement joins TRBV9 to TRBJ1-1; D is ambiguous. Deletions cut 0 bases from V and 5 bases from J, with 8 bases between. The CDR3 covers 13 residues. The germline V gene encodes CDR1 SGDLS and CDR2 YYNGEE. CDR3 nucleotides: TGTGCCAGCAGCGTAGACGGGAGGACTGAAGCTTTCTTT. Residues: CASSVDGRTEAFF.

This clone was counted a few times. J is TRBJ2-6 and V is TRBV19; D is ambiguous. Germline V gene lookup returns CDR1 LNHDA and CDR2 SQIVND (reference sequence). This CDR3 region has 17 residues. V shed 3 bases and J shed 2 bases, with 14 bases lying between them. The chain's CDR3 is CASSILPRDTGANVLTF. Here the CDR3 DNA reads TGTGCCAGTAGTATTCTCCCTCGAGATACTGGGGCCAACGTCCTGACTTTC.

CDR3 in DNA: TGTGCCAGCAGTGGAGGGCTGGAGACCCAGTACTTC. This gives the protein CASSGGLETQYF. The chain employs TRBV6-1 and TRBJ2-5; perhaps TRBD2 as D (5 bases). V lost 4 bases and J lost 5, with 8 bases in between. CDR1 is MNHNS and CDR2 is SASEGT in the germline V gene. The CDR3 sequence is 12 residues long.

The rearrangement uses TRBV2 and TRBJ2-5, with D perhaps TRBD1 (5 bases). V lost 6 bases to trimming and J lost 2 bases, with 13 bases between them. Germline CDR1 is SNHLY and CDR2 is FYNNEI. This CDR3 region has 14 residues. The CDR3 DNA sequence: TGTGCCAGCAGGGGGCCGAACCATCAAGAGACCCAGTACTTC. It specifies CASRGPNHQETQYF.

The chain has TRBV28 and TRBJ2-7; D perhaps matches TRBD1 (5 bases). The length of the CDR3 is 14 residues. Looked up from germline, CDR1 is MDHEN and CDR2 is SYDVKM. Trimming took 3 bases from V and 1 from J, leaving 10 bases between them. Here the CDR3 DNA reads TGTGCCAGCAGTTTTCCAGACAGATCCTACGAGCAGTACTTC. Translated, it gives CASSFPDRSYEQYF. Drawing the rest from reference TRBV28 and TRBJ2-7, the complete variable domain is DVKVTQSSRYLVKRTGEKVFLECVQDMDHENMFWYRQDPGLGLRLIYFSYDVKMKEKGDIPEGYSVSREKKERFSLILESASTNQTSMYLCASSFPDRSYEQYFGPGTRLTVT.

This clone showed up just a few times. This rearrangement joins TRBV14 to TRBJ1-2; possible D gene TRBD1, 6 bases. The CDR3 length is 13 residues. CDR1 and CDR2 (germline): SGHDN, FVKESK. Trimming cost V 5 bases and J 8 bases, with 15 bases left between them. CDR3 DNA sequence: TGTGCCAGCAGCTCCCGACAGGCTTCCGGCTACACCTTC. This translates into CASSSRQASGYTF.

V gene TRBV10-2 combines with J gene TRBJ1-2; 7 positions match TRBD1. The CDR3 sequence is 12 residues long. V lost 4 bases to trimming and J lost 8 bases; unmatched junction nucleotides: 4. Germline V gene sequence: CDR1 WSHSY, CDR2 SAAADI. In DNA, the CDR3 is TGCGCCAGCAGTGGGACAGGTTTGGGCTACACCTTC. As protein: CASSGTGLGYTF.

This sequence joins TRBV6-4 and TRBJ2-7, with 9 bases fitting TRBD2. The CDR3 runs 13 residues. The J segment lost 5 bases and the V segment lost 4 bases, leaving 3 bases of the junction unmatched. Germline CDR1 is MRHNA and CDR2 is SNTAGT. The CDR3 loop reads CASSAREGNEQYF. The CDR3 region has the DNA TGTGCCAGCAGTGCGCGGGAGGGGAACGAGCAGTACTTC.